Listed below are T cell receptor beta chains from one sample, sequenced in a study of T cells in narcolepsy. Clones were read by immunoSEQ multiplex PCR, and TCRdb kept only the in-frame ones, dropping some. The table records tens of thousands of clones, more than 70% of them present only once. The sequencing sample was made of CD45RA- memory CD4+ T cells from PBMCs. The receptors were gathered from a human donor with narcolepsy. The conserved cysteine and the conserved F or W are not part of the CDR3 here.

V gene	J gene	CDR3 protein
TRBV19	TRBJ2-2	ASSEGDGGELF
TRBV14	TRBJ1-1	ASSQDFVAMAF
TRBV5-1	TRBJ2-1	ASAWSHEQF
TRBV15	TRBJ2-6	ATSSDRGGSGANVLT
TRBV7-9	TRBJ2-2	ASSLDSRNTGELF
TRBV6-1	TRBJ1-2	ASRERGYT
TRBV6-6	TRBJ1-2	ASSPTVSKIGGYT
TRBV15	TRBJ1-3	ATSIDGSSGNTIY
TRBV9	TRBJ2-1	ASSQYEPGRVNEQF
TRBV29-1	TRBJ1-6	SVGTGQDNSPLH
TRBV6-1	TRBJ2-3	ASRASLAVSDTQY
TRBV19	TRBJ2-2	ASRRARIDPNTGELF
TRBV27	TRBJ2-7	ASRRGQSSSYEQY
TRBV11-2	TRBJ1-6	ASSLLERVNSPLH
TRBV12-5	TRBJ2-4	ASGPPGRRGNIQY
TRBV5-4	TRBJ1-6	ASSRTGDSNSPLH
TRBV29-1	TRBJ2-3	SVASLRGDTQY
TRBV10-3	TRBJ1-4	AISDGRTTNEKLF
TRBV10-3	TRBJ2-3	AIGGQGLGTQY
TRBV28	TRBJ1-2	ASSSSARGYT